This TCR beta chain stems from a study of vaccination and CD4 T cells after COVID-19 (dated by TCRdb to between 2022 and 2023). Notes on the research overall: Every convalescent patient had a positive nasal swab PCR test for SARS-CoV-2, with mild disease in nine patients and severe disease in one. In the convalescent cohort there were six males and four females, among whom were two Hispanic individuals, seven Caucasians, two Asians and one multiracial person. Participants got two doses of the Pfizer-BioNTech BNT162b2 vaccine (n=8) or two doses of the Moderna mRNA-1273 vaccine (n=2). Post-COVID blood samples were collected from convalescent patients a median of about 92 days after diagnosis, with a range of about 30 to 170 days. The time from the second vaccine dose to post-vaccine blood sampling had a median of roughly 70 days and ranged from roughly 13 to 241 days. For stimulating the cultures, overlapping spike peptide pools were used, derived from SARS-CoV-2 as well as from the common cold coronaviruses HCoV-NL63, HCoV-OC43 and HCoV-229E. Control cultures received a CEFX viral epitope pool as the positive control, an HIV-1 Nef peptide pool as the negative control, or no peptide. The spike-specific CD4+ TCR repertoire was compared before and after mRNA vaccination in 10 to 11 COVID-19 convalescent patients and a handful of infection-naive healthy vaccine recipients.

The germline V gene supplies CDR1 SGHTA and CDR2 FQGTGA. Measured from the cysteine to the phenylalanine, the CDR3 is 15 residues long. Of the read, only the CDR3 DNA is kept; its 45 bases are in frame from base 1. V lost 6 bases and J lost 1 base, and the count of bases not matched to a germline gene is 3. The research as a whole found: Of the vaccine-specific clones in convalescent patients, 304 of 307, or nearly all, reacted only to SARS-CoV-2 spike and did not cross-react with common cold coronaviruses. An increase in the median number of SARS-CoV-2-reactive clonotypes from 20 to 25 after infection to approximately 41 after vaccination was observed, but the change was not found to be significant. In convalescent patients, a median about 84% of post-vaccine SARS-CoV-2-reactive clones were detected only after vaccination, and vaccine-specific priming was suggested by this finding. The study included relatively few convalescent patients and did not analyze early timepoints after natural infection.

What this sample's treatment or condition label stands for: roughly 11-day PBMC culture with coronavirus spike peptide pools or control peptides (ViraFEST assay). The ViraFEST assay was used in the study, in which antigen-specific T cells were expanded with peptide pools and expanded clonotypes were subsequently identified by TCR sequencing. The convalescent patients' positive SARS-CoV-2 PCR tests fell between March and December 2020, which was before the Alpha, Beta and Delta variants emerged in the United States. Under 2.5 million PBMCs per well were cultured in IMDM with roughly 5% human AB serum and approximately 10 IU/ml IL-2, plus 10 ug/ml peptide pools. On days 3 and 7, half of the culture medium was replaced with fresh IL-2-containing medium. Once the cells had been in culture for around 10 days, the EasySep CD4+ T cell isolation kit was used to isolate CD4+ T cells by negative selection. Ficoll-Paque Plus gradient centrifugation was used to isolate PBMCs from whole blood, and the isolated PBMCs were then either used fresh or cryopreserved at -140C. Each culture condition was generally run in triplicate wells.

Receptor amplification or capture employed PCR. At the Johns Hopkins FTIC core, DNA from the cultured CD4+ T cells underwent TCR sequencing with the Oncomine TCR Beta short-read assay. The QIAamp micro DNA kit was used to extract genomic DNA from the cultured CD4+ T cells. The Oncomine TCR Beta libraries from cultured CD4+ T cells were pooled using unique dual indexes and then sequenced on an Illumina iSeq 100. Regarding the original processing steps: Non-productive sequences were removed, and CDR3s that did not start with C, did not end with F or W, or were shorter than 7 amino acids were discarded. Antigen-specific clonotypes were identified with the MANAFEST web application by comparing peptide-stimulated wells with reference and other culture wells. To be called positive, a clone needed an FDR below 0.05, an odds ratio above 5, and a productive frequency above 0.1% in at least two of three replicate wells. Cross-reactive clonotypes were defined as significantly expanded in both SARS-CoV-2 spike wells and at least one common cold coronavirus spike condition. Similarity between CDR3 sequences was evaluated in R version 3.6.1 using Levenshtein distances (stringdist) and unrooted phylogenetic trees (ape). TCRdb redid the processing of the public reads, applying fastp at Q25 and MiXCR, and retained in-frame beta chains. Each entry is one CDR3 protein sequence, shown with its most common DNA and genes. TCRdb, not the original authors, processed these V and J calls. The sample contains about 17,000 distinct CDR3 sequences, approximately 33% of them found a single time. The leading ten clones occupy 15% of the sample.

In regard to this clonotype: Its specific antigen is unknown. Qualities for individual bases were not recorded, and no much larger clone is one base off.

The sample was cultured CD4+ T cells from blood. The TCR was taken from a human donor with COVID-19. The sequence links TRBV7-3 to TRBJ2-3; TRBD2 lines up with 11 middle nucleotides. The DNA sequence reads TGTGCCAGCAGACAGACTAGCGGGGGCACAGATACGCAGTATTTT. It is translated as CASRQTSGGTDTQYF.